This note documents a single T cell receptor beta chain sequence. No count is logged; frequency rates this clonotype as medium-sized (0.01 to 0.1%). Its specific antigen is unknown. The sample comes from a study of T cell clusters in autoimmune cytopenias (dated by TCRdb to about 2019). Background on the whole study: TRB sequencing reached a median depth of roughly 52,000 reads per sample and yielded a median of 2,350 distinct TRB clonotypes per sample. The study aimed to test whether autoimmune cytopenia patients carry a disease-specific immune repertoire signature usable as a blood-based biomarker. Peripheral blood TRB and IGH repertoires were sequenced in autoimmune cytopenia patients at active disease and during treatment follow-up, alongside healthy, CLL and autoimmune hepatitis controls.

TRB rearrangements were amplified by multiplex PCR using a touch-down protocol with TRB-A and TRB-B primer pools mixed in one tube. Illumina adapters and sample indices were attached to the amplicons through two consecutive PCR reactions using Phusion HS II polymerase. The amplicons were gel-purified using the NucleoSpin Gel and PCR Clean-up kit, after which quantification was performed by Qubit and quality was checked on an Agilent 2100 Bioanalyzer. Sequencing of the libraries was performed on an Illumina MiSeq with 600-cycle, single-indexed, paired-end runs. Under the source paper's analysis protocol: MiXCR version 2.1.12 with the default MiXCR reference library was used to align and assemble TRB reads. A clone was defined by each unique CDR3 nucleotide sequence, and the analysis included only productive sequences supported by at least two reads. To assess repertoire diversity, an R script computed alpha-parameterized diversity profiles (alpha 0 to 5), which included the Shannon (alpha 1) and Simpson (alpha 2) indices. The tcR package was used to compute combinatorial TRB VJ usage, which was then compared between cohorts by principal component analysis with ade4. GLIPH clustering of TCRbeta CDR3s was carried out on cohort pairs matched by age and read depth, and cluster frequencies were compared by Wilcoxon test. The reads were reprocessed in TCRdb, with one entry per CDR3 protein sequence and no accompanying DNA. None of the V and J calls come from the authors' own analysis; TCRdb made them. The sample table on file contains about 15,000 distinct CDR3 sequences. 2.2% of the sample belongs to the ten largest clones.

What the authors observed across the whole study: Compared with active autoimmune hepatitis patients, healthy donors had almost three times as many exclusive TRB clusters, a finding consistent with an autoimmunity-wide signature. In the comparison of secondary cytopenia with CLL, the cluster-lack signature was not observed, apparently because the dominant lymphoma-associated repertoire masked the signature. TRB repertoire shifts, with less even repertoires observed in secondary cytopenia and CLL, were mostly attributed to lymphoma bias rather than autoimmunity. The T cell clusters were defined in silico only, and their functional role remained to be validated experimentally. The GLIPH analysis suggested a lack of physiological T cell clusters in primary autoimmune cytopenia patients, since roughly 49 clusters were exclusive to healthy donors whereas some 15 were exclusive to patients.

TRB amplification used roughly 0.25 ug of peripheral blood genomic DNA, some 40,000 genome equivalents, per sample. The germline V gene sets CDR1 to SQVTM and CDR2 to ANQGSEA. Taken from cysteine to phenylalanine, the CDR3 has 14 residues. No DNA accompanies this entry. Rearrangement joined TRBV29-1 to TRBJ2-2. The specimen sequenced was peripheral blood. The sequence came from a human donor with an autoimmune cytopenia or autoimmune hepatitis (not recorded which). CDR3 loop: CSVGVQPNTGELFF.